This T cell receptor beta chain was recorded in a study of cytomegalovirus exposure and HLA in healthy donors (dated by TCRdb to about 2017). A note on the overall study: An earlier analysis of approximately 600 of the donors reported 250 to 350 Gb of sequence data and 100 million to 130 million unique TCR beta sequences from about 179 million T cells. To decide whether each TCR beta V gene segment behaved as functional or pseudogenic, an earlier analysis of approximately 600 of the donors relied on high-throughput TCR beta sequencing. Around 320 gigabases of sequencing data and 70 million to 100 million unique TCR sequences were included in an early release covering under 650 HLA-typed donors. A separate validation cohort of approximately 130 different subjects was used in addition to the approximately 700-subject first cohort. The T cell repertoires of around 670 subjects were profiled by immunosequencing and related to cytomegalovirus serostatus. Of the roughly 400 genotyped donors, 65% to 90% fell in the genetic ancestry cluster associated with self-reported Caucasian donors. Every discovery cohort repertoire had been produced on one sequencing platform. Because of strong linkage in the cohort, five DR-DQ haplotypes were treated as single units for association and clustering. The aim of the study was to test whether cataloging public T cell receptors could identify signatures of past pathogen exposure. On average, 235,054 unique TCR beta nucleotide sequences were sequenced per donor among 398 genotyped donors of the cohort, with around 19% of those sequences being non-productive. A later genetic analysis took genome-wide SNP genotypes for about three fifths of the 666 donors and used that subset as a discovery cohort. High-throughput TCR immunosequencing, statistical association of individual TCRs with disease status, and machine learning were combined to predict cytomegalovirus infection status. HLA typing included class I and class II loci at four-digit resolution. A later analysis re-analyzed previously published TCR beta repertoires from 600 to 850 donors and added high-resolution HLA genotyping to study TCR occurrence patterns. The number of typed donors differed by locus: about 620-640 for A, B, C, DRB1 and DQB1; 500 to 550 for DQA1; some 610 for DPA1; and around 470 for DPB1. The later analysis used no new phenotypic data to find candidate immune exposures, relying instead on TCR beta sequences and their occurrence across donors. Donor age, sex, ethnicity and CMV serostatus were compiled together with the repertoire data.

Library preparation employed the immunoSEQ multiplex PCR assay. The multiplex PCR relied on a mix of 60 forward primers for TCR Vbeta segments and 13 reverse primers for TCR Jbeta segments. A multiplex PCR assay on genomic DNA amplified the CDR3 region of rearranged TCR beta genes. Amplified TCR beta libraries were sequenced as 87-base-pair reads on the Illumina HiSeq System. The source study handled its data this way. Across the 670 or so repertoires, a later analysis counted approximately 75 million unique TCR beta chains, roughly 11 million of which were shared by at least two donors. To remove PCR and sequencing errors, raw reads were error-corrected and collapsed into unique sequences using a nearest-neighbor algorithm that merged closely related sequences. Alignment of CDR3 sequences to IMGT reference sequences was used to assign V, D and J gene segments. For a sequence to be retained, a match of at least six nucleotides to both a V gene segment and a J gene segment was required. A rearrangement counted as productive if the CDR3 had no stop codons and remained in frame with V and J, and every other rearrangement counted as non-productive. CDR3 was defined according to IMGT convention as the region running from the second conserved V-encoded cysteine to the conserved J-encoded phenylalanine. In an earlier analysis of around 570 of the donors, sequences lacking an unambiguous match to a single V gene segment were excluded. An earlier analysis of a few hundred of the donors called V segments functional above 56.7% productive rearrangements and segregating when the between-donor standard deviation exceeded 5%. To diagnose cytomegalovirus status from the catalog of TCR beta chain sequences, a statistical classification framework was built. In a later analysis, V and J genes were assigned by comparing TCR nucleotide sequences against IMGT/GENE-DB human TR gene sequences. Using the TCRdist pipeline, a later analysis assigned CDR3 sequences along with most-parsimonious VDJ recombination scenarios. In a later analysis, each TCR beta chain was defined by its CDR3 amino acid sequence together with its V-gene family, and reads lacking a unique V-gene family were excluded. To address suspected cross-contamination and a sequencing artifact, a later analysis removed several hundred highly shared, low-generation-probability nucleotide sequences. In a later analysis, a clonal expansion index was calculated for each public chain from normalized within-repertoire ranks of inferred template counts. In a later analysis, generation probabilities were computed with a VDJ recombination model fitted to out-of-frame rearrangements, and the resulting probabilities were checked against IGoR. In a later analysis, hypergeometric tests were used to score TCR-TCR, TCR-HLA and TCR-CMV co-occurrence, with a repertoire-size bias correction applied to TCR pairs. In a later analysis, false discovery rates were estimated by permuting HLA or CMV assignments 20 times. In a later analysis, co-occurring TCRs were grouped with DBSCAN, and TCRdist sequence similarity was added when clustering was performed within HLA-allele-positive subsets. Repertoires with fewer than 30,000 or more than 120,000 public chains, plus five repertoires with anomalous nucleotide sharing, were excluded from co-occurrence clustering. What TCRdb holds here is the immuneACCESS table cut down to in-frame rearrangements. Part of the clones is not present; checked against another copy, under half of the missing clones reflect an unresolved V gene, and the others are unexplained. The D gene and trimming were derived from the DNA, and the V and J assignments and clone size from that table. Present in this sample are 150,000 to 200,000 clones, about 59% of which were seen just once. The top ten clonotypes cover over 2.5% of the sample.

A word on this clone: This clone's antigen is unknown. No base qualities exist here, and no much larger clone lies one base off it.

Including cysteine and phenylalanine, the CDR3 has 15 amino acids. The sequence is cut down to CDR3 DNA, 45 bases in frame from base 1. Trimmed from V: 4 bases; trimmed from J: 9 bases; junction bases lacking a gene match: 12. CDR1 SGHRS and CDR2 YFSETQ were looked up in the germline V gene. In total, roughly 670 healthy bone marrow donors made up the cohort. At the time of sampling, all cohort members were nominally healthy, though unrecorded immune exposures were likely present. The donor tested CMV seronegative and was one of the 352 seronegative cohort members. A peripheral blood sample was provided by each donor, and peripheral blood mononuclear cells were used for TCR beta sequencing. The Qiagen DNeasy Blood Extraction Kit was used to extract genomic DNA from the blood cell samples. The research as a whole found: A further reported finding was that TCR beta sequences accurately predicted the HLA-A and HLA-B alleles for most subjects in the first cohort. Across donors, most TCR sequences were observed very rarely, whereas some public TCRs were present in many individuals. The 87-base-pair reads could not distinguish some IMGT-functional V segments, including TRBV6-2 and TRBV6-3, so those segments were excluded. The classifier was reported to diagnose cytomegalovirus status with high specificity and sensitivity in both the original cohort and the validation cohort. A total of fewer than 200 TCR beta chains were listed by the study as associated with cytomegalovirus. An association between a missense DCLRE1C variant and V-gene and J-gene trimming of TCR beta chains was found in a later genetic analysis and replicated in an independent cohort. Sequencing depth was assumed to be roughly uniform across donors in the presence/absence analyses, though that assumption may not hold. In a later analysis, several top co-occurrence clusters were reported to appear linked to parvovirus B19, influenza, CMV and Epstein-Barr virus. When HLA alleles, especially DR and DQ, strongly co-occurred, attributing TCR associations to individual alleles was difficult. An earlier analysis of 450 to 750 of the donors showed that most TCR beta V segments appeared in productive rearrangements either about 87% or about 30% of the time, which broadly matched IMGT annotations. The cohort was sequenced for TCR beta chains only, and without alpha or paired-chain data the features that could be detected were limited. A later analysis found that most CMV-associated TCR beta chains appeared HLA-restricted, with HLA associations seemingly driven largely by CMV exposure. Linkage disequilibrium might explain the correlated functional status among segregating V segments, but an unknown experimental factor could not be excluded. A cluster of highly shared sequence variants was judged likely to be a technical artifact of the sequencing pipeline. A later genetic analysis reported fewer N-insertions in productive TCRs among donors in an Asian-associated ancestry cluster than the roughly 620-donor mean. Three of the identified cytomegalovirus-associated TCR beta chains were confirmed in vitro to be specific for cytomegalovirus antigens. In a later analysis, some 17,000 TCR beta sequences were associated with specific HLA alleles at a false discovery rate of 0.05. Because some donors lacked HLA typing at each locus, the association tests relied only on the typed subset. Compared with equally common non-associated chains, HLA-associated TCR beta chains in a later analysis were more clonally expanded and had lower generation probabilities. The authors suggested that the approach could potentially be generalized to other disease states and immunological phenotypes. Because counts were too low, about 17 rarely observed V segments, including chromosome 9 orphons, were excluded from the earlier analysis of around 640 of the donors. CMV serostatus was the only immune exposure information available for the cohort. A later analysis found that TCR association rates varied across HLA loci, with DRB1 alleles showing the most associated TCRs and HLA-C alleles the fewest.

This clonotype was sampled from a man between 35 and 55 years old in good health and CMV-seronegative. Sequenced: PBMCs. The V gene is TRBV5-1 and the J gene is TRBJ2-1, with 8 junctional bases fitting TRBD1. The DNA is as follows: TGCGCCAGCAGCGAGGACAGGGTAAGAGATGGTGAGCAGTTCTTC. This gives the protein CASSEDRVRDGEQFF.